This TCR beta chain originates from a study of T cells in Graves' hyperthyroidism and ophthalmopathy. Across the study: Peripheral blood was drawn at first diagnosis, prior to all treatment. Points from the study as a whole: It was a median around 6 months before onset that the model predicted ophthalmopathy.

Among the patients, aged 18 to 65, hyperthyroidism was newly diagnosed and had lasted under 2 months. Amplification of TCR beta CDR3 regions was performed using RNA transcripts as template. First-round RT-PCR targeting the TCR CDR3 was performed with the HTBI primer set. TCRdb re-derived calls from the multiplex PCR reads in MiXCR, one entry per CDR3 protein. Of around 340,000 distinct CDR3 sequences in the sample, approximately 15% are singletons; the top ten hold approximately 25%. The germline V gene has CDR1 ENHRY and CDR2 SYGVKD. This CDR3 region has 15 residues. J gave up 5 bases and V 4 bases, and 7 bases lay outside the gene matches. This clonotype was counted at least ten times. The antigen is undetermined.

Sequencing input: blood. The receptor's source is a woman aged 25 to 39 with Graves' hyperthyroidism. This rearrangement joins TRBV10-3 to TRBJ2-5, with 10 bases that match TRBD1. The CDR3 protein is CAISGYGQGDETQYF. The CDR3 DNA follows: TGTGCCATCAGTGGATATGGACAGGGGGACGAGACCCAGTACTTC.